This T cell receptor beta chain was recovered during a study of shared clonotypes between healthy human individuals. Germline values: CDR1 MNHEY, CDR2 SMNVEV (reference sequence). The CDR3 contains 19 residues. Germline trimming cut 0 bases from V and 3 bases from J; bases unmatched to any gene: 10. Libraries were prepared by immunoSEQ multiplex PCR; TCRdb keeps only in-frame clonotypes and omits some of them. Counted here are about 2.1 million clones, about 92% occurring once; the ten biggest clones make up around 1.7%. Terminally differentiated effector memory CD45RA+ cells were excluded from the naive CD8 cells, which were CD45RO-negative and positively selected for CCR7.

The sequenced material came from naive CD8+ T cells from PBMCs. V and J are TRBV27 and TRBJ2-6; 8 nucleotides match TRBD1. The source is a man aged 18 to 29 in good health. Some clones in this sample may be carry-over from other donors' samples. The CDR3 loop is CASSLSSRGLMFGANVLTF. In nucleotides, the CDR3 is TGTGCCAGCAGTTTATCCTCCAGGGGGCTAATGTTTGGGGCCAACGTCCTGACTTTC.